This TCR beta chain originates from a study of cytomegalovirus exposure and HLA in healthy donors. About the research overall: The roughly 120 validation repertoires used the same platform as the approximately 700 first-cohort repertoires (as reported by a later analysis). Findings and caveats of the study: Most TCR sequences proved rare, with some public TCRs found in many donors.

A word on this clone: Its target is unknown. The junction and the germline gene differ at one end; a read error may be behind it.

TCRdb's table, derived via immunoSEQ multiplex PCR, lists solely in-frame clones and lacks some. The repertoire holds 250,000 to 350,000 clones, with around 90% as singletons. The V gene's germline CDR1 is KGHSH and CDR2 LQKENI. CDR3 length equals 18 residues. The donors were part of the validation cohort of around 110 subjects. That cohort was separate from the first cohort, which comprised 666 subjects. The receptor was isolated from a man younger than 45 in good health and CMV-seronegative. V and J are TRBV18 and TRBJ2-2; TRBD2 might be the D (6 bases). Sequencing input: PBMCs. CDR3 sequence: CASTPGAVGGANTGELFF. The CDR3 nucleotides are TGTGCCAGCACACCAGGTGCTGTTGGCGGGGCGAACACCGGGGAGCTGTTTTTT.